Listed below are T cell receptor beta chains from one sample, sequenced in a study of post-analysis software for immune sequencing data. TCRdb independently ran MiXCR on the PCR reads; one entry per CDR3 protein. This sample has around 710,000 distinct CDR3 sequences, with 46% found just once. The sample consisted of blood. The source is a girl aged 5 to 17 with multiple sclerosis. Each CDR3 is given with its conserved first and last residue. D genes are given only for firm matches. Expanded clones are given a class, and other clones once, few, many or no size at all.

>.|TRBV9|13|.|TRBJ2-5
TGTGCCAGCAGCGGTAGCGCGGAGGAGACCCAGTACTTC
CASSGSAEETQYF
>TRBD1|TRBV7-6|17|.|TRBJ1-6
TGTGCCAGCAGCACACCTTCCGGACAGGGCAGGCGATCACCCCTCCACTTT
CASSTPSGQGRRSPLHF
>TRBD2|TRBV7-9|17|few|TRBJ2-1
TGTGCCAGCAGCTCCTCGGGGGGGCTAGCCTCCTACAATGAGCAGTTCTTC
CASSSSGGLASYNEQFF
>.|TRBV9|14|.|TRBJ1-2
TGTGCCAGCAGCGCGGCCGGGACGGTATATGGCTACACCTTC
CASSAAGTVYGYTF
>TRBD1|TRBV6-4|14|.|TRBJ1-2
TGTGCCAGCAGCCCGGGACAGGGGGTCTCTGGCTACACCTTC
CASSPGQGVSGYTF
>.|TRBV18|14|.|TRBJ2-1
TGTGCCAGCTCAGCCCAGGGGAACTACAATGAGCAGTTCTTC
CASSAQGNYNEQFF
>.|TRBV4-1|15|few|TRBJ2-5
TGCGCCAGCAGCCAACTACAAGAGGAGCAAGAGACCCAGTACTTC
CASSQLQEEQETQYF
>.|TRBV12-3/TRBV12-4|11|.|TRBJ2-3
TGTGCCAGCACCGCAGGGGTGGCGCAGTATTTT
CASTAGVAQYF
>.|TRBV12-3/TRBV12-4|14|.|TRBJ2-1
TGTGCCAGCACCTTACCCCGGGGGCGGGATGAGCAGTTCTTC
CASTLPRGRDEQFF
>.|TRBV5-1|13|once|TRBJ1-1
TGCGCCAGCAGCTGGCAGGCGAACACTGAAGCTTTCTTT
CASSWQANTEAFF
>.|TRBV7-2|16|.|TRBJ1-5
TGTGCCAGCAGCCTACCCCGGATGAATAGCAATCAGCCCCAGCATTTT
CASSLPRMNSNQPQHF
>TRBD1|TRBV7-9|17|.|TRBJ2-7
TGTGCCAGCAGCTTAGTAGCCAACGGACAGGGATCCTACGAGCAGTACTTC
CASSLVANGQGSYEQYF
>TRBD1|TRBV29-1|13|few|TRBJ2-5
TGCAGCGCCTACAGGGGGCTGCAAGAGACCCAGTACTTC
CSAYRGLQETQYF
>.|TRBV10-3|11|.|TRBJ2-1
TGTGCCATGGGGCTAGGGCGTGAGCAGTTCTTC
CAMGLGREQFF
>TRBD2|TRBV13|18|.|TRBJ2-5
TGTGCCAGCAGTTACGGACGCCCGGGACTAGCCTTCGGGGAGACCCAGTACTTC
CASSYGRPGLAFGETQYF
>.|TRBV20-1|14|.|TRBJ2-1
TGCAGTGCTAGAGGGCTAGCGACCCACAATGAGCAGTTCTTC
CSARGLATHNEQFF
>TRBD1|TRBV7-2|12|.|TRBJ1-2
TGTGCCTGCAGCCTAGGACAGGGGATATACACCTTC
CACSLGQGIYTF
>TRBD1|TRBV27|15|.|TRBJ2-7
TGTGCCAGCAGCCGGACCGGGACAGGGTTCTACGAGCAGTACTTC
CASSRTGTGFYEQYF
>TRBD1|TRBV11-2|17|.|TRBJ1-1
TGTGCCAGCAGCCCTCGGACAGGGGGGATTCGTCGGACTGAAGCTTTCTTT
CASSPRTGGIRRTEAFF
>TRBD2|TRBV20-1|15|few|TRBJ2-5
TGCAGTGCTACACCGCTAGCGGGTGGCGGGGAGACCCAGTACTTC
CSATPLAGGGETQYF
>TRBD1|TRBV20-1|14|.|TRBJ2-1
TGCAGTGCTAGAACAGGGGTAGGAATCAATGAGCAGTTCTTC
CSARTGVGINEQFF
>.|TRBV4-2|16|many|TRBJ2-1
TGTGCCAGCAGCCAAGATGAGGGGACGCCTCCTAATGAGCAGTTCTTC
CASSQDEGTPPNEQFF
>.|TRBV12-3/TRBV12-4|13|.|TRBJ1-1
TGTGCCAGCAGTCAATTGGAGGACACTGAAGCTTTCTTT
CASSQLEDTEAFF
>.|TRBV27|17|few|TRBJ1-5
TGTGCCAGCACCCGACCTATTTATACAGGGAGCAATCAGCCCCAGCATTTT
CASTRPIYTGSNQPQHF
>.|TRBV29-1|11|.|TRBJ2-3
TGCAGCGCCCTACACACAGATACGCAGTATTTT
CSALHTDTQYF
>TRBD2|TRBV7-8|15|.|TRBJ2-5
TGTGCCAGCAGCTTGCCTCGCGGGAGTAAAGAGACCCAGTACTTC
CASSLPRGSKETQYF
>TRBD2|TRBV3-1|14|.|TRBJ2-1
TGTGCCAGCAGCCGGCTAGCGGGACGAGATGAGCAGTTCTTC
CASSRLAGRDEQFF
>TRBD2|TRBV5-1|17|.|TRBJ2-3
TGCGCCAGCAGCATCCTACCTAGCGGGAGGAACACAGATACGCAGTATTTT
CASSILPSGRNTDTQYF
>.|TRBV5-6|15|few|TRBJ2-1
TGTGCCAGCAGCTTGGATCGCGGGGTCTACAATGAGCAGTTCTTC
CASSLDRGVYNEQFF
>.|TRBV12-3/TRBV12-4|13|.|TRBJ1-2
TGTGCCGCGTCACCGGGGGGGAATTATGACTACACCTTC
CAASPGGNYDYTF
>.|TRBV7-2|16|.|TRBJ2-3
TGTGCCAGCAGCTTAGGGCTAGCGGAGGGGGCAGATACGCAGTATTTT
CASSLGLAEGADTQYF
>.|TRBV24-1|13|.|TRBJ1-5
TGTGCCACCAGTGATTTGCCCAATCAGCCCCAGCATTTT
CATSDLPNQPQHF
>TRBD1|TRBV4-2|14|.|TRBJ2-4
TGTGCCAGCAGCCGCCGTACAGGGGACGGGGAGCAGTACTTC
CASSRRTGDGEQYF